The present TCR beta chain was sequenced within a study of blood T cells in healthy people across ages. Whole-study results and caveats: Estimates of total diversity, which came from one million sequenced T cells, were considered to be underestimates.

The CDR3 covers 12 residues. Trimming at V came to 6 bases and at J to 7 bases, leaving 6 bases not matched to a gene. Germline-derived CDR1 and CDR2 are DFQATT and SNEGSKA (reference sequence). Regarding this clonotype: Its cognate antigen is unknown.

Primed by a sample-barcoded 5' primer and a J-beta primer mix, a second PCR proceeded for roughly 6 to 12 cycles. The authors tagged each cDNA molecule using a template-switch adaptor with 12 random nucleotides. TCRdb processed the 5' RACE reads anew with MiXCR; each CDR3 protein has one entry. The data show over 1,500,000 distinct CDR3 sequences, approximately 39% seen once. Per-sample PBMC isolation yielded at least 7 million cells. There were at least 5.5 micrograms of total RNA extracted from every sample. This clonotype was obtained from a human donor in good health. Material for sequencing was blood. The J gene is TRBJ1-5, the V gene TRBV20-1; 7 bases agree with TRBD1. The CDR3 coding sequence is TGCAGTGCGACAGGGATAAGCCAGCCCCAGCATTTT. The encoded protein is CSATGISQPQHF.